These T cell receptor beta chains were read from a single sample in a study of radiation and T cells in renal cell carcinoma. This table comes from immunoSEQ multiplex PCR, and its TCRdb copy is limited to in-frame clones, with some not included. In the table there are around 140,000 clones, around nine tenths of which are singletons. The source material was blood, sampled from a patient whose treatment included radiotherapy and nephrectomy. The source is a woman aged 45 to 65 with renal cell carcinoma. Each CDR3 is given with its conserved first and last residue. The D gene is left open where the match is weak. Size is stated for part of the rows, as once, few or many counts, or as a class when the clone is expanded.

d_gene | j_gene | abundance | v_gene | CDR3aa | CDR3nt
TRBD1 | TRBJ2-7 | few | TRBV7-9 | CASSPMAGGSYEQYF | TGTGCCAGCAGCCCCATGGCAGGGGGCTCCTACGAGCAGTACTTC
. | TRBJ1-6 | . | TRBV9 | CASSPRQYNSPLHF | TGTGCCAGCAGCCCGCGACAGTATAATTCACCCCTCCACTTT
TRBD1 | TRBJ2-1 | . | TRBV2 | CASRTGSSYNEQFF | TGTGCCAGCAGGACAGGGAGCTCCTACAATGAGCAGTTCTTC
TRBD1 | TRBJ2-7 | . | TRBV19 | CASSPRTDRKGEYF | TGTGCCAGTAGTCCCCGAACGGACAGGAAAGGGGAGTACTTC
. | TRBJ1-1 | . | TRBV9 | CASSPPPGRNTEAFF | TGTGCCAGCAGCCCCCCTCCAGGGCGGAACACTGAAGCTTTCTTT
TRBD1 | TRBJ2-7 | . | TRBV6-6 | CASSTGAYYEQYF | TGTGCCAGCAGTACAGGGGCCTACTACGAGCAGTACTTC
. | TRBJ1-1 | . | TRBV11-2 | CASSPTGSLSWNTEAFF | TGTGCCAGCAGTCCGACAGGTTCATTATCTTGGAACACTGAAGCTTTCTTT
. | TRBJ1-1 | . | TRBV7-7 | CASSWQQPHTEAFF | TGTGCTAGCAGCTGGCAACAGCCCCACACTGAAGCTTTCTTT
. | TRBJ1-1 | . | TRBV7-2 | CASSFLQVGTEAFF | TGTGCCAGCAGCTTTTTGCAAGTCGGCACTGAAGCTTTCTTT
. | TRBJ2-2 | few | TRBV28 | CASSLAADGTGELFF | TGTGCCAGCAGTTTAGCGGCGGACGGGACCGGGGAGCTGTTTTTT
TRBD2 | TRBJ2-3 | . | TRBV9 | CASSVPPTSSGTDTQYF | TGTGCCAGCAGCGTCCCCCCGACTAGCTCGGGGACAGATACGCAGTATTTT
. | TRBJ2-7 | . | TRBV6-6 | CASSPDWSYEQYF | TGTGCCAGCAGTCCGGACTGGTCCTACGAGCAGTACTTC
TRBD1 | TRBJ2-3 | . | TRBV18 | CASITGTGVTDTQYF | TGTGCCAGCATCACCGGGACAGGGGTCACAGATACGCAGTATTTT
. | TRBJ2-7 | . | TRBV7-2 | CASSFLHEQYF | TGTGCCAGCAGCTTTTTACACGAGCAGTACTTC
TRBD1 | TRBJ1-3 | . | TRBV5-1 | CASGQGQLGNTIYF | TGCGCCAGCGGACAGGGACAGCTGGGAAACACCATATATTTT
TRBD2 | TRBJ2-7 | . | TRBV2 | CASTSGAYEQYF | TGTGCCAGCACTAGCGGTGCCTACGAGCAGTACTTC
. | TRBJ2-2 | . | TRBV5-1 | CASSLVGYTGELFF | TGCGCCAGCAGCTTGGTGGGTTACACCGGGGAGCTGTTTTTT
. | TRBJ1-5 | . | TRBV5-3 | CARSVPPDRHSNQPQHF | TGTGCCAGAAGCGTCCCCCCTGACAGACATAGCAATCAGCCCCAGCATTTT
. | TRBJ2-2 | . | TRBV28 | CASKSPGHQNTGELFF | TGTGCCAGCAAGTCCCCGGGACACCAGAACACCGGGGAGCTGTTTTTT
. | TRBJ2-7 | few | TRBV27 | CASTLSPYEQYF | TGTGCCAGCACTTTAAGTCCCTACGAGCAGTACTTC
. | TRBJ1-5 | . | TRBV7-2 | CASSSYDKVTQPQHF | TGTGCCAGCAGCTCGTACGACAAGGTAACTCAGCCCCAGCATTTT
. | TRBJ1-4 | . | TRBV7-2 | CASSLPSIREKLFF | TGTGCCAGCAGCTTACCATCAATCAGGGAAAAACTGTTTTTT
. | TRBJ2-7 | . | TRBV11-2 | CASSLIFPGEQYF | TGTGCCAGCAGCTTAATTTTTCCAGGCGAGCAGTACTTC
. | TRBJ2-3 | . | TRBV7-8 | CASSFRTEYNTDTQYF | TGTGCCAGCAGTTTCAGGACAGAGTATAACACAGATACGCAGTATTTT
. | TRBJ2-7 | . | TRBV4-1 | CASSQGSGRYEQYF | TGCGCCAGCAGCCAGGGATCAGGGAGATACGAGCAGTACTTC
. | TRBJ2-7 | . | TRBV20-1 | CSAPDVAEQYF | TGCAGTGCCCCCGACGTAGCTGAGCAGTACTTC
. | TRBJ2-2 | . | TRBV7-2 | CASSLVGDGTGELFF | TGTGCCAGCAGCTTAGTGGGGGACGGCACCGGGGAGCTGTTTTTT
. | TRBJ2-2 | many | TRBV7-9 | CASSLGRDTGELFF | TGTGCCAGCAGCTTAGGCAGGGACACCGGGGAGCTGTTTTTT
TRBD1 | TRBJ1-5 | . | TRBV5-4 | CASSRDRGNQPQHF | TGTGCCAGCAGCCGTGACAGGGGCAATCAGCCCCAGCATTTT
TRBD1 | TRBJ2-7 | . | TRBV4-3 | CASSQDLRGHQNEQYF | TGCGCCAGCAGCCAAGATCTCAGGGGGCACCAGAACGAGCAGTACTTC
TRBD1 | TRBJ2-1 | . | TRBV15 | CATSSGTGNQFF | TGTGCCACCAGCAGCGGGACAGGGAATCAGTTCTTC
. | TRBJ1-6 | . | TRBV7-9 | CASSPYPAGTNSPLHF | TGTGCCAGCAGCCCCTATCCAGCAGGGACCAATTCACCCCTCCACTTT
TRBD1 | TRBJ1-5 | . | TRBV10-3 | CATQRQGGDQPQHF | TGTGCCACCCAAAGACAGGGCGGCGATCAGCCCCAGCATTTT
. | TRBJ2-7 | . | TRBV11-2 | CASSLIREGIHEQYF | TGTGCCAGCAGCTTAATCCGAGAAGGGATCCACGAGCAGTACTTC
. | TRBJ2-5 | . | TRBV7-9 | CASSLADPRETQYF | TGTGCCAGCAGCTTAGCCGACCCCCGGGAGACCCAGTACTTC
TRBD2 | TRBJ2-1 | . | TRBV2 | CASSDPGWGLAGDDEQFF | TGTGCCAGCAGTGACCCGGGCTGGGGACTAGCGGGAGATGATGAGCAGTTCTTC
TRBD1 | TRBJ1-4 | . | TRBV7-8 | CASSLARGTDEKLFF | TGTGCCAGCAGCTTAGCACGGGGGACAGATGAAAAACTGTTTTTT
. | TRBJ1-1 | . | TRBV5-1 | CASSLGKNTEAFF | TGCGCCAGCAGCTTGGGAAAGAACACTGAAGCTTTCTTT
. | TRBJ2-1 | few | TRBV20-1 | CSAPRVDEQFF | TGCAGTGCCCCCAGGGTCGATGAGCAGTTCTTC
. | TRBJ1-1 | . | TRBV6-4 | CASSDSIPNEAFF | TGTGCCAGCAGTGACTCGATCCCGAATGAAGCTTTCTTT
. | TRBJ1-1 | few | TRBV19 | CASSISVNTEAFF | TGTGCCAGTAGTATATCCGTGAACACTGAAGCTTTCTTT
TRBD1 | TRBJ1-4 | . | TRBV5-4 | CASSQGGEQGPNEKLFF | TGCGCCAGCAGCCAAGGCGGAGAACAGGGGCCCAATGAAAAACTGTTTTTT
TRBD2 | TRBJ2-1 | . | TRBV6-6 | CASGSGTSVYNEQFF | TGTGCCAGCGGGTCAGGGACTAGCGTTTACAATGAGCAGTTCTTC
TRBD1 | TRBJ1-5 | . | TRBV6-6 | CASSYWTGHQPQHF | TGTGCCAGCAGTTATTGGACAGGGCATCAGCCCCAGCATTTT
TRBD2 | TRBJ2-1 | . | TRBV6-4 | CASNRGGASGNEQFF | TGTGCCAGCAACCGCGGGGGGGCCTCTGGCAATGAGCAGTTCTTC
. | TRBJ2-3 | . | TRBV30 | CAWSPLRGRYTQYF | TGTGCCTGGAGTCCTTTGCGGGGGCGGTATACGCAGTATTTT
. | TRBJ2-5 | once | TRBV6-1 | CASSEQGRETQYF | TGTGCCAGCAGTGAACAGGGGCGAGAGACCCAGTACTTC